Detailed here is one TCR beta chain. Individuals drawn from 20 to 30 US areas were about 18 to 100 years old. The study assigned cohorts using participant-reported clinical history. The data are from a study of blood T cell repertoires in COVID-19. On the study more broadly: The samples span acute and convalescent COVID-19 from the United States, Italy and Spain. Nucleic acid was either cDNA or gDNA, and it came from T cells, B-cell-depleted T cells, or PBMCs.

Sequencing was performed with immunoSEQ multiplex PCR; in TCRdb, only in-frame clones are kept and a portion is missing. Among over 110,000 clones, roughly 83% were seen once, and the ten largest hold less than 7%. Germline loops: CDR1 SEHNR, CDR2 FQNEAQ (reference sequence). The CDR3 is 14 amino acids. Trimming removed 4 bases at V and 14 bases at J, with 18 bases between. V and J are TRBV7-9 and TRBJ1-6; D is undetermined. Sequencing was done on a sample of PBMCs or T cells enriched from blood (not recorded which). The origin of this receptor is a man aged 35 to 55 with acute COVID-19. CDR3 amino acids: CASSSTSGRSALHF. The CDR3 DNA reads as TGTGCCAGCAGCTCCACTTCGGGAAGATCGGCCCTCCACTTT.